These T cell receptor beta chains were read from a single sample in a study of blood T cell repertoires in COVID-19. Clones were read by immunoSEQ multiplex PCR, and TCRdb kept only the in-frame ones, dropping some. The sample has a few hundred thousand clones, about 91% seen once; the top ten hold 2.5%. Sequencing used PBMCs or T cells enriched from blood (not recorded which). The source of these receptors is a woman aged 40 to 49 with acute COVID-19. Both conserved end residues are part of each CDR3. A D gene is named only where the DNA matches it firmly. The size of a clone is reported for some rows only, either as once, few or many, or as a class for expanded clones.

V gene	D gene	J gene	clone size	CDR3 protein	CDR3 DNA
TRBV6-2/TRBV6-3	TRBD2	TRBJ2-7	.	CASSRAGNERQYF	TGTGCCAGCAGTCGAGCGGGGAACGAAAGGCAGTACTTC
TRBV6-5	.	TRBJ1-5	.	CASSYGANNNQPQHF	TGTGCCAGCAGTTACGGGGCAAACAATAATCAGCCCCAGCATTTT
TRBV11-2	.	TRBJ2-1	.	CASSLVGALEQFF	TGTGCCAGCAGCTTAGTGGGGGCCCTTGAGCAGTTCTTC
TRBV2	.	TRBJ1-5	.	CASTTGGSSNQPQHF	TGTGCCAGCACCACTGGCGGGAGTAGCAATCAGCCCCAGCATTTT
TRBV5-1	TRBD1	TRBJ1-1	.	CASSILGQPLSTEAFF	TGCGCCAGCAGCATCCTGGGACAGCCCCTCAGCACTGAAGCTTTCTTT
TRBV29-1	TRBD2	TRBJ2-1	.	CSVQTSGASYNEQFF	TGCAGCGTACAGACTAGCGGGGCTTCCTACAATGAGCAGTTCTTC
TRBV9	.	TRBJ2-3	.	CASSPSGALTDTQYF	TGTGCCAGCAGCCCCTCAGGGGCCCTCACAGATACGCAGTATTTT
TRBV25-1	.	TRBJ2-2	.	CASRAGANTGELFF	TGTGCCAGCCGGGCAGGGGCGAACACCGGGGAGCTGTTTTTT
TRBV10-1	.	TRBJ1-6	.	CASSSGVGSPLHF	TGCGCCAGCAGTTCGGGGGTGGGTTCACCCCTCCACTTT
TRBV9	.	TRBJ2-1	once	CASSEGLYHYNEQFF	TGTGCCAGCAGCGAGGGACTCTACCACTACAATGAGCAGTTCTTC
TRBV2	.	TRBJ1-2	.	CASTAGWGYTF	TGTGCCAGCACGGCAGGGTGGGGCTACACCTTC
TRBV7-2	TRBD2	TRBJ2-3	.	CASRFLSGGADTQYF	TGTGCCAGCAGATTCCTTAGCGGGGGGGCAGATACGCAGTATTTT
TRBV30	.	TRBJ1-2	.	CAWSVSPPQWFGYTF	TGTGCCTGGAGTGTCAGTCCACCCCAGTGGTTTGGCTACACCTTC
TRBV19	TRBD2	TRBJ2-2	few	CASSIRLAGITGELFF	TGTGCCAGTAGTATAAGACTAGCGGGAATCACCGGGGAGCTGTTTTTT
TRBV25-1	.	TRBJ2-7	.	CASSDYYEQYF	TGTGCCAGCAGTGACTACTACGAGCAGTACTTC
TRBV4-2	TRBD1	TRBJ1-5	.	CASRAGGERNQPQHF	TGTGCCAGCAGGGCAGGGGGAGAACGCAATCAGCCCCAGCATTTT
TRBV13	TRBD1	TRBJ1-2	.	CASSSHPGQGFGYGYTF	TGTGCCAGCAGCTCGCACCCGGGACAGGGATTCGGGTATGGCTACACCTTC
TRBV24-1	TRBD2	TRBJ2-2	.	CATSFGGRAGELFF	TGTGCCACCAGTTTCGGCGGGAGGGCCGGGGAGCTGTTTTTT
TRBV4-3	.	TRBJ1-4	.	CASSQERIGVGEKLFF	TGCGCCAGCAGCCAAGAAAGGATAGGGGTTGGTGAAAAACTGTTTTTT
TRBV3-1/TRBV3-2	.	TRBJ2-7	.	CASSQGRDYEQYF	TGTGCCAGCAGCCAAGGACGGGACTACGAGCAGTACTTC
TRBV5-1	TRBD2	TRBJ2-1	.	CASSLVSGGGNEQFF	TGCGCCAGCAGCTTGGTTAGCGGGGGAGGCAATGAGCAGTTCTTC
TRBV2	TRBD1	TRBJ1-5	.	CASKNQGGSNQPQHF	TGTGCCAGCAAAAACCAGGGGGGTAGCAATCAGCCCCAGCATTTT
TRBV11-3	.	TRBJ1-1	once	CASSFDSSEAFF	TGTGCCAGCAGCTTCGACAGTTCTGAAGCTTTCTTT
TRBV24-1	.	TRBJ1-2	.	CATSGPNYGYTF	TGTGCCACCAGTGGGCCTAACTATGGCTACACCTTC
TRBV7-2	TRBD1	TRBJ2-5	.	CASSPYNLDRGRETQYF	TGTGCCAGCAGTCCATACAACCTGGACAGGGGGCGAGAGACCCAGTACTTC
TRBV5-1	.	TRBJ2-1	.	CASSSTGLSPNEQFF	TGCGCCAGCAGCTCGACGGGACTTTCACCCAATGAGCAGTTCTTC
TRBV19	.	TRBJ1-2	.	CASSIAGQDYGYTF	TGTGCCAGTAGTATCGCGGGGCAAGACTATGGCTACACCTTC
TRBV7-6	TRBD2	TRBJ2-7	.	CASSLGASGGYEQYF	TGTGCCAGCAGCTTAGGGGCTAGCGGGGGTTACGAGCAGTACTTC
TRBV5-6	TRBD1	TRBJ2-3	.	CASSLPPGQGADTQYF	TGTGCCAGCAGCCTCCCCCCGGGACAGGGGGCAGATACGCAGTATTTT
TRBV7-9	TRBD1	TRBJ2-3	.	CASSRQGATDTQYF	TGTGCCAGCAGCCGACAGGGGGCGACAGATACGCAGTATTTT
TRBV15	TRBD2	TRBJ2-1	once	CATSRPGTTVLFF	TGTGCCACCAGCCGCCCCGGGACTACCGTATTGTTCTTC
TRBV3-1/TRBV3-2	TRBD2	TRBJ2-4	.	CASSQVLNSGGAKNIQYF	TGTGCCAGCAGCCAAGTTTTGAATAGCGGGGGGGCCAAAAACATTCAGTACTTC
TRBV5-1	.	TRBJ1-4	.	CASSLESRTANEKLFF	TGCGCCAGCAGCTTGGAGTCTCGGACAGCTAATGAAAAACTGTTTTTT
TRBV12-3/TRBV12-4	.	TRBJ2-7	.	CASSIRRDEQYF	TGTGCCAGCAGTATCCGTCGCGACGAGCAGTACTTC
TRBV7-2	.	TRBJ1-3	.	CASSHRSGNTIYF	TGTGCCAGCAGCCACAGGTCTGGAAACACCATATATTTT
TRBV6-6	.	TRBJ2-6	.	CASSSRSSGANVLTF	TGTGCCAGCAGTTCCCGGTCTTCTGGGGCCAACGTCCTGACTTTC
TRBV6-6	.	TRBJ1-5	.	CASSYEWQPQHF	TGTGCCAGCAGTTATGAGTGGCAGCCCCAGCATTTT
TRBV11-2	TRBD2	TRBJ2-3	.	CASSVGAGGQDTQYF	TGTGCCAGCAGCGTGGGGGCGGGAGGGCAAGATACGCAGTATTTT
TRBV12-2	.	TRBJ2-1	.	CASRVIPGHHSYNEQFF	TGTGCAAGTCGCGTCATCCCGGGACACCACTCCTACAATGAGCAGTTCTTC
TRBV10-2	.	TRBJ1-1	.	CASSERQNTEAFF	TGCGCCAGCAGTGAAAGACAGAACACTGAAGCTTTCTTT
TRBV14	.	TRBJ1-4	.	CASSQESAGLTNEKLFF	TGTGCCAGCAGCCAAGAGTCCGCAGGGTTGACTAATGAAAAACTGTTTTTT
TRBV24-1	.	TRBJ2-2	once	CATSDPNPPRGELFF	TGTGCCACCAGTGATCCGAACCCGCCGCGCGGGGAGCTGTTTTTT
TRBV18	.	TRBJ2-5	.	CASSRGETQYF	TGTGCCAGCTCTCGGGGTGAGACCCAGTACTTC
TRBV19	.	TRBJ2-7	.	CASSISAGAYEQYF	TGTGCCAGTAGTATATCGGCAGGGGCCTACGAGCAGTACTTC
TRBV7-6	.	TRBJ1-5	.	CASSLTVLQPQHF	TGTGCCAGCAGCTTGACAGTCCTTCAGCCCCAGCATTTT
TRBV18	TRBD1	TRBJ1-1	.	CASSTRQGPNTEAFF	TGTGCCAGCTCAACCCGACAGGGACCCAACACTGAAGCTTTCTTT
TRBV6-5	TRBD1	TRBJ1-6	.	CASTIPGQGGSPLHF	TGTGCCAGCACCATACCGGGACAGGGAGGTTCACCCCTCCACTTT
TRBV4-1	.	TRBJ2-5	once	CASASGTETQYF	TGCGCCAGCGCCTCTGGGACTGAGACCCAGTACTTC
TRBV6-6	TRBD1	TRBJ2-7	.	CGSSGQGFREQYF	TGTGGCAGTAGTGGACAGGGTTTCCGGGAGCAGTACTTC
TRBV7-2	.	TRBJ1-5	few	CASSLGLAQPQHF	TGTGCCAGCAGCTTAGGTCTGGCTCAGCCCCAGCATTTT
TRBV9	.	TRBJ2-5	.	CASSVGWGDQETQYF	TGTGCCAGCAGCGTAGGGTGGGGAGACCAAGAGACCCAGTACTTC
TRBV3-1/TRBV3-2	.	TRBJ1-1	.	CASIGGGATEAFF	TGTGCCAGCATTGGGGGGGGCGCGACTGAAGCTTTCTTT
TRBV11-2	.	TRBJ1-1	.	CASSLDRGRVNTEAFF	TGTGCCAGCAGCTTAGATCGCGGCAGAGTTAACACTGAAGCTTTCTTT
TRBV7-9	.	TRBJ1-2	.	CASSLVSALNYGYTF	TGTGCCAGCAGCTTAGTATCCGCACTCAACTATGGCTACACCTTC